This entry concerns a single TCR beta chain. It lacks a known antigen. No per-base quality is available; no much larger clone lies one base away. Using the deep immunoSEQ assay, multiplex PCR amplified TCR CDR3 regions from genomic DNA. Genomic DNA extracted from each cell subset was distributed evenly over all wells of several immunoSEQ 96-well plates, and each plate served as one replicate. For sorted subsets, each replicate PCR was loaded with roughly 190 ng genomic DNA, equivalent to some 27,000 T cell genomes. Purified libraries were measured with a Qubit 3.0 fluorometer, size-checked on a Bioanalyzer 2100, and measured again with the KAPA Library Quantification kit. Every immunoSEQ 96-well plate was sequenced on a separate single-read 150-cycle Illumina NextSeq 550 flow cell. Per the original workflow: Because the immunoSEQ output held only junctional sequences and lacked quality scores, the filtering could not match the filtering applied to full-length reads. Sequences were annotated with PyIR, a Python wrapper for IgBLAST v1.9, using IMGT germline references to assign V/J genes and CDR3. Reads were removed for weak V/J assignments (E-value above 1e-6), missing CDR3, stop codons, out-of-frame junctions, or ambiguous translated residues. A V3J clonotype was defined by an identical inferred V gene, J gene, and CDR3 amino acid sequence. Percentage overlap between repertoires was computed as shared unique clonotypes divided by the size of the smaller repertoire. Richness of each repertoire was evaluated using RTK rarefaction, the Chao1 estimator, and Recon v2.1 estimates of unobserved clonotypes. Generation probabilities were computed with OLGA for all TCRbeta clonotypes obtained by the gDNA method from four donors. TCRdb took this table from immuneACCESS and kept in-frame rearrangements with V and J called. Such tables lack part of the clones; where checked against another copy, unresolved V genes explain under half of the gap, and the rest is unexplained. That table furnishes V, J and clone size, whereas the DNA furnished D and trimming. Present in this sample are over a million clones, roughly 96% of which were seen just once. The top ten hold roughly 1.2% of the sample.

The source of the sample is a study of shared clonotypes between healthy human individuals (dated by TCRdb to 2018 to 2020). The study in broad terms: The cohort included three men and two women between 18 and 49 years of age. For each donor, CD4 naive and CD4 memory were each given three plates, CD8 naive was given two plates, and CD8 memory was given one plate. Blood TCR repertoires of about five healthy adults were deeply sequenced to estimate repertoire size and the extent of clonotype sharing between individuals. Libraries were prepared and TCR repertoires were sequenced by different laboratories using diverse techniques, in order to increase sequencing depth and limit assay-specific biases. Between about 0.85 and 9.5 billion PBMCs per donor were obtained by leukapheresis. What the study reported, not specific to this receptor: Incomplete sequencing was indicated by rarefaction of sorted-subset datasets, despite the large sequencing depth. The small number of donors limited the genetic and exposure-history diversity represented. Sharing across several donors was observed for about 4.8% of naive CD4, over 3% of naive CD8, 2% to 2.5% of memory CD4, and approximately 0.41% of memory CD8 clonotypes. Clonotypes shared by all four sorted-subset donors showed higher generation probabilities than non-shared clonotypes. Pairwise subsampling led to the expectation that sequencing depth would affect the degree of clonotype sharing among donors. Sampling was limited to blood, and TCR repertoires in tissue likely differ from TCR repertoires in blood. Estimated clonotype richness was generally larger for naive than for memory subsets.

Donors were healthy HIV-negative adults with no recently reported acute infections or vaccinations. Only Caucasian adults living in Nashville, Tennessee, USA were represented among the donors. CD4+ T cells were enriched by magnetic negative selection, after which naive cells were positively selected on CD45RA and the negative fraction was taken as the memory subset. Blood was obtained by leukapheresis, after which PBMCs were separated by Ficoll-Histopaque density gradient centrifugation and cryopreserved in liquid nitrogen vapor phase. Purity and quantity of every magnetically sorted T cell population were checked by analytical flow cytometry. From each sorted fraction, genomic DNA was isolated and quantified by UV absorbance on a Nanodrop 2000c. The CDR3 measures 13 amino acids from cysteine to phenylalanine. The only DNA kept is the CDR3, 39 bases in frame from the first base. Taken from the germline V gene (reference sequence), the CDR1 and CDR2 loops are GTSNPN and SVGIG. V is pruned by 0 bases and J by 11 bases, leaving 6 bases of the junction without a gene match.

The TCR comes from a man in his thirties or forties in good health. The chain couples TRBV30 to TRBJ2-1; a stretch of 8 junction bases matches TRBD2. The specimen sequenced was naive CD4+ T cells sorted from blood. The cell subset or site label here, explained by the study, means: CD45RA+ positively selected. The base sequence is TGTGCCTGGAGTGTACGGGAGGGCCGCAAGCAGTTCTTC. This sequence encodes CAWSVREGRKQFF.